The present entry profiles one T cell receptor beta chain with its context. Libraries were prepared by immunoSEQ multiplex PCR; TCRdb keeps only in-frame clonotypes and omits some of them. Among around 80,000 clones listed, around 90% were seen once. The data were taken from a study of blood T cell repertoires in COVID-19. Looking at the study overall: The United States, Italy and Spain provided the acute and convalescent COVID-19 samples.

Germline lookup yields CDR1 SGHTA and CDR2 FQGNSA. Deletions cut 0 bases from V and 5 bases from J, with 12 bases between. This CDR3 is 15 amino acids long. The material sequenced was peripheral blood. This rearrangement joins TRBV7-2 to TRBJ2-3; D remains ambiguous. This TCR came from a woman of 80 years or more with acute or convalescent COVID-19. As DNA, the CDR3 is TGTGCCAGCAGCTTAGCCCCGGTGAGGAGAGATACGCAGTATTTT. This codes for CASSLAPVRRDTQYF.